This T cell receptor (beta chain) was recovered during a study of CD8+ T cells in alopecia areata. Looking at the study overall: Treated patients were dosed with oral tofacitinib, taking 5 to 10 mg twice daily.

The V gene end was trimmed by 4 bases and the J gene end by 4 bases; junction bases not matched to a gene: 4. The length of the CDR3 is 13 residues. CDR1 is SGHNT and CDR2 is YYREEE in the germline V gene (reference sequence). Once RNA had been extracted, it was reverse transcribed into cDNA to act as the sequencing template. Clones were read by immunoSEQ multiplex PCR, and TCRdb kept only the in-frame ones, dropping some. The data contain about 150,000 clones, over 70% of them singletons. The rearrangement uses TRBV5-4 and TRBJ1-1; 7 nucleotides agree with TRBD1. Sequencing was performed on CD8+ T cells sorted from blood, taken at week 0. The TCR sequence derives from a human donor with alopecia areata. CDR3 protein: CASSLGTATEAFF. CDR3 nucleotide sequence: TGTGCCAGCAGCCTAGGGACAGCCACTGAAGCTTTCTTT.